This T cell receptor beta chain was documented in a study of CD8+ T cells in alopecia areata. Overall study context: Treated patients took oral tofacitinib at 5 to 10 mg twice daily. Regarding the study as a whole: Scalp and blood retained many expanded lesional clones during tofacitinib. Although TCR sharing was seen in mice, sharing across patients was less clear, possibly for HLA-related reasons.

There are 15 residues in the CDR3. V was shortened by 6 bases and J by 10 bases, with 19 bases between the two germline ends. Germline assignment: CDR1 SEHNR and CDR2 FQNEAQ (reference sequence). With regard to this clone: Its antigen is as yet unknown.

Treatment given: oral pan-JAK inhibitor, 5-10 mg twice daily. The study team obtained lesional scalp punch biopsies and peripheral blood from alopecia areata patients. Investigators isolated RNA and reverse transcribed it into cDNA to act as the sequencing template. Clones were sequenced by immunoSEQ multiplex PCR, and TCRdb holds only the in-frame ones, with some missing. Here the sample spans about 120,000 clones, about 50% being singletons. The sequenced sample was CD4+ T cells sorted from blood, obtained at week 4, from a patient treated with tofacitinib. The chain joins TRBV7-9 to TRBJ1-6, with D maybe TRBD1 (5 bases). This TCR was sampled from a human donor with alopecia areata. CDR3 sequence: CASSPIQGKGSPLHF. The CDR3 nucleotides read TGTGCCAGCAGTCCGATTCAGGGAAAGGGGTCACCCCTCCACTTT.